This is a list of T cell receptor beta chains from one sample in a study of spatial heterogeneity in lung cancer. In TCRdb, the 5' RACE reads were re-called with MiXCR into one record per CDR3 protein. The profile shows around 47,000 distinct CDR3 sequences, roughly 8.1% of them singletons. The sample was PBMCs, taken at follow-up. Receptors were obtained from a female donor with early-stage non-small cell lung cancer. The CDR3 runs from the conserved cysteine through the conserved F or W.

V: TRBV29-1; CDR3: CSVEDGGLGGFGTDTQYF
V: TRBV27; CDR3: CASRTRGGLLSEQYF
V: TRBV20-1; CDR3: CSAFNPGGGYGYTF
V: TRBV28; CDR3: CASSLGPGRYTEAFF
V: TRBV7-9; CDR3: CASSANSGVAETQYF
V: TRBV5-1; CDR3: CASSLVVQPYEQYF
V: TRBV28; CDR3: CATLQGFSYNEQFF
V: TRBV10-3; CDR3: CAISDQGAVGYTF
V: TRBV7-2; CDR3: CASSSNLLKTGQILSSGANVLTF
V: TRBV6-1; CDR3: CASSYRLSTDTQYF
V: TRBV11-2; CDR3: CASSLGDRGSPLHF